The table lists the clone carrying this T cell receptor beta chain with a few counts. V was cut by 4 bases and J by 10 bases, with 17 bases left in between. The CDR3 loop spans 14 amino acids. Germline V gene data show CDR1 as LGHNA and CDR2 as YNFKEQ. A single record per CDR3 protein comes from TCRdb applying MiXCR to the RT-PCR reads. In the table there are more than 600,000 distinct CDR3 sequences, more than 13% of which are singletons. Source material: memory CD4+ T cells from blood. The sequence came from a female donor in good health, serving as a healthy control. The gene calls are TRBV4-2 and TRBJ2-1; TRBD2 is a possible D gene (6 bases). The CDR3 DNA reads TGTGCCAGCAGCCCCAACGAGGCGGGAACGGAGCAGTTCTTC. Translating gives CASSPNEAGTEQFF.